This TCR beta chain was recorded in a study of blood T cell repertoires in COVID-19 (dated by TCRdb to the early 2020s). Study-level background: The collaborator samples originated in the United States, Italy and Spain and spanned the acute and convalescent phases of COVID-19. The prospective study material was composed of cDNA or gDNA derived from T cells, B-cell-depleted T cells, or PBMCs. The dataset comprised deeply sampled blood TCRbeta repertoires from subjects exposed to, actively infected with, or recovered from COVID-19. The repertoires were released in a freely available public database meant as a resource for research on the immune response to SARS-CoV-2. Samples came from the ongoing ImmuneRACE study (first 160 participants) plus 1,254 subjects from 6 global collaborators. Sample metadata almost always included a de-identified subject ID, COVID-19 status, age in years and sex. Where available, HLA class I and class II types were taken from metadata supplied by the sample provider and were not determined by assay-based typing.

Study-wide conclusions, independent of this receptor: The amount of clinical and demographic metadata varied by source and participant and was provided uncurated.

TCRbeta CDR3 regions were amplified from genomic DNA using the immunoSEQ Assay, a bias-controlled multiplex PCR. On the study's bioinformatics: The number of nucleated cells in each sample was estimated by amplification of reference gene primers within the assay. To quantify the absolute abundance of each unique TCRbeta CDR3 rearrangement, sequence reads were collapsed and filtered. Productive Simpson clonality was computed per sample as the square root of Simpson's diversity index over productive rearrangements. TCRdb limited this immuneACCESS table to in-frame rearrangements with V and J called. A share of clones is missing; checked studies link under half to unresolved V genes, and the rest is unexplained. Clone size and the V and J calls come from that table; the DNA yielded D and trimming. The sample contains tens of thousands of clones, 65% to 85% of them found a single time. 3.5% to 5% of the sample is in the top ten clones.

CDR3 length: 15 amino acids, cysteine to phenylalanine. Just CDR3 DNA is preserved here, 45 bases in frame from base 1. V is cut by 4 bases and J by 7 bases, and the space between the germline ends is 16 bases. CDR1 and CDR2 are read off the germline V gene (reference sequence) as MNHEY and SMNVEV. Collaborating institutions collected whole blood in K2EDTA tubes following their own protocols. For TCRbeta analysis, collaborators shipped samples in one of three forms: frozen whole blood, isolated PBMCs, or DNA extracted from either of those sample types. Comment on this clone: Its antigen is currently not known. Nothing much larger sits one base from this clone, and base qualities are not available.

Source material: peripheral blood. The receptor chain draws on TRBV27 and TRBJ1-4; a tentative D match to TRBD1 spans 6 bases. The TCR was taken from a woman aged 55 to 70 with acute or convalescent COVID-19. The DNA reads as follows: TGTGCCAGCAGTTCCGCCGGGGGGGCTTCTGAAAAACTGTTTTTT. The resulting protein is CASSSAGGASEKLFF. The CDR3, completed at both ends by the reference TRBV27 and TRBJ1-4 genes, gives the full variable domain EAQVTQNPRYLITVTGKKLTVTCSQNMNHEYMSWYRQDPGLGLRQIYYSMNVEVTDKGDVPEGYKVSRKEKRNFPLILESPSPNQTSLYFCASSSAGGASEKLFFGSGTQLSVL.